This T cell receptor (beta chain) was recovered during a study of T cell repertoires in cytomegalovirus infection. Each CDR3 protein is one row after TCRdb ran MiXCR on the reads. The repertoire holds approximately 490,000 distinct CDR3 sequences, over 9% seen once, with 9.5% to 13% in the top ten. The germline gives CDR1 SGHRS, CDR2 YFSETQ. V was pared by 3 bases and J by 5 bases, with 1 base of the junction left unmatched. CDR3 length: 15 residues. Study results and caveats: Ex vivo, HLA-C-restricted CMV-specific TCR beta clonotypes prevailed over the rest of the response.

This clonotype was detected ten times or more. Its antigen is as yet unknown. V is TRBV5-1 and J is TRBJ2-1, with 14 bases lining up with TRBD2. The sequence was obtained from a human donor in good health (CMV status not recorded). Some clones in this sample may be carry-over from other donors' samples. Material: PBMCs. Here the CDR3 reads CASSSGLAGDNEQFF. Written as DNA, the CDR3 is TGCGCCAGCAGCTCGGGACTAGCGGGAGACAATGAGCAGTTCTTC.